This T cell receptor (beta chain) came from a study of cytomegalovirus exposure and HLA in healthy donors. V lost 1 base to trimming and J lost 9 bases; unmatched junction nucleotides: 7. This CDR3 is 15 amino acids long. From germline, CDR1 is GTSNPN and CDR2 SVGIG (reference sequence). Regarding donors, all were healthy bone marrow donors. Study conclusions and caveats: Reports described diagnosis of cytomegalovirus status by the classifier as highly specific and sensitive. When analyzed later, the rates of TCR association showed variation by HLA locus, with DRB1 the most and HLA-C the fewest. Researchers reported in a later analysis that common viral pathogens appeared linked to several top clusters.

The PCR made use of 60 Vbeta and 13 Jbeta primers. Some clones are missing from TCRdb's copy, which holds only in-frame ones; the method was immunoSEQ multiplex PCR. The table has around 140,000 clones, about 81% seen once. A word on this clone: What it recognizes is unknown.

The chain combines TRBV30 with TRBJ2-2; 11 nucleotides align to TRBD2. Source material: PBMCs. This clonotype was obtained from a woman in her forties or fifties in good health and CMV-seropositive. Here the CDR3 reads CAWSDVAGGLRELFF. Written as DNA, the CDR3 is TGTGCCTGGAGTGACGTAGCGGGGGGGCTCAGGGAGCTGTTTTTT.